This T cell receptor (beta chain) emerged from a study of control samples from healthy donors and cancer patients (dated by TCRdb to the early 2020s). The cysteine opens and the phenylalanine closes a CDR3 of 16 amino acids. Only the CDR3 DNA is retained, 48 bases long and in frame from the first base. V was cut back by 0 bases and J by 3 bases, leaving a gap of 14 bases between them. The germline V gene (reference sequence) provides CDR1 MNHEY and CDR2 SMNVEV. Concerning this clone: Its target antigen remains unknown. Per-nucleotide qualities are absent, and no much larger clonotype sits a single base away.

The library was obtained by the immunoSEQ multiplex PCR assay. Imported from immuneACCESS, the table was reduced by TCRdb to in-frame sequences with V and J called. These copies leave out some clones; in studies compared against another copy, an unresolved V gene accounts for under half, and the cause of the remainder is not known. This sample comprises about 18,000 clones, 80% to 85% of them detected only once. Around 32% of the sample is in the top ten clones. The chain links TRBV27 with TRBJ1-1, with no D gene named confidently. Material for sequencing was PBMCs. The receptor was derived from a woman aged 65 to 85 with lung cancer. The DNA sequence is given as TGTGCCAGCAGTTTATCGAAGACGGGGTACGACACTGAAGCTTTCTTT. It specifies CASSLSKTGYDTEAFF.